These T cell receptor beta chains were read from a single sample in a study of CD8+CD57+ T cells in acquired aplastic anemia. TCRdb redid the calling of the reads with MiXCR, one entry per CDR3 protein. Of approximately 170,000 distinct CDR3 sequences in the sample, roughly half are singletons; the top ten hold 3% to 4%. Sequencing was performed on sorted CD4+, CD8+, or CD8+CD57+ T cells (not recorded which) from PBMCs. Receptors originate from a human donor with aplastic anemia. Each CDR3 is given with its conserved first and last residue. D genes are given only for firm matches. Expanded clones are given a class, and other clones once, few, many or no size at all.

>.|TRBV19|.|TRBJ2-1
TGTGCCAGTAGTATAGGAGGGAGGATATACAATGAGCAGTTCTTC
CASSIGGRIYNEQFF
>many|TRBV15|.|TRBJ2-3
TGTGCCACCAGCAGAGCTCCGGGACTTGCCACAGATACGCAGTATTTT
CATSRAPGLATDTQYF
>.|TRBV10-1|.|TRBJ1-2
TGCGCCAGCAGTGAGTCTAGGGATCTACCATTAAGAGGCTACACCTTC
CASSESRDLPLRGYTF
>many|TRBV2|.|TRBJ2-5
TGTGCCAGCACGGGACATCCGGAGACCCAGTACTTC
CASTGHPETQYF
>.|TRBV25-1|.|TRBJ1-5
TGTGCCAGCAGTGATCCGGATAGCAATCAGCCCCAGCATTTT
CASSDPDSNQPQHF
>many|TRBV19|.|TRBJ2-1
TGTGCCAGTAGTATAGCCGGGCCCGAGCAGTTCTTC
CASSIAGPEQFF
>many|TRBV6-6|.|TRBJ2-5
TGTGCCAGCAGTCACGGGTTGGTTCAAGAGACCCAGTACTTC
CASSHGLVQETQYF
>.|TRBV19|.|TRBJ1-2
TGTGCCAGTACCCAACCGGGACGAGCTAACTATGGCTACACCTTC
CASTQPGRANYGYTF
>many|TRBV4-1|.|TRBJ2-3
TGCGCCAGCAGCCAAGGGATAGCCACAGATACGCAGTATTTT
CASSQGIATDTQYF
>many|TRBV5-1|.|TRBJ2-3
TGCGCCAGCAGGGGGGGCTCCTACCGCACAGATACGCAGTATTTT
CASRGGSYRTDTQYF
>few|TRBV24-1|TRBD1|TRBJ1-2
TGTGCCACCGGGACAGGGGGCATTTTCTATGGCTACACCTTC
CATGTGGIFYGYTF
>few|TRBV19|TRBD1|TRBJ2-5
TGTGCCAGTAATAATGGGACAGAATGGGAGACCCAGTACTTC
CASNNGTEWETQYF
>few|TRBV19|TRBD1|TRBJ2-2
TGTGCCAGTAGGGGGACAGGGAATTCCGGGGAGCTGTTTTTT
CASRGTGNSGELFF
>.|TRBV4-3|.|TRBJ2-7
TGCGCGAGCAACGGGCCCGAATTTTCCTACGAGCAGTACTTC
CASNGPEFSYEQYF
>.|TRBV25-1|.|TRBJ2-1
TGTGCCAGCAGTGAATATAAGGTATCCAATGAGCAGTTCTTC
CASSEYKVSNEQFF
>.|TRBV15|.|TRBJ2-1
TGTGCCACCAGCAGAAGGGACACCTCCTACAATGAGCAGTTCTTC
CATSRRDTSYNEQFF
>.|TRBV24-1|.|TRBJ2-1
TGTGCCACCAGTGATGCGGGACCAGGGGGTGAGTATGAGCAGTTCTTC
CATSDAGPGGEYEQFF
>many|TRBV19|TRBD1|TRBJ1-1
TGTGCCAGTAGTATTTTGGCAGGGGGCCAAACTGAAGCTTTCTTT
CASSILAGGQTEAFF
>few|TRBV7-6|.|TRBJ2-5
TGTGCCAGCAGTTTTGTCGGGGAGACCCAGTACTTC
CASSFVGETQYF
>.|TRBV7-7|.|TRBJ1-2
TGTGCCAGCAGCTCATACCTCGGGGGGGCTGGCTACACCTTC
CASSSYLGGAGYTF
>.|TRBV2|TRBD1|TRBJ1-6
TGTGCCAGCAGTTTACACAGGGGGGGTAATTCACCCCTCCACTTT
CASSLHRGGNSPLHF
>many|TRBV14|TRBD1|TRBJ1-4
TGTGCCAGCAGCCAAGGATTGACAGGGTATGGTGAAAAACTGTTTTTT
CASSQGLTGYGEKLFF
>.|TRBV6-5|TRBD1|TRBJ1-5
TGTGCCAGCAGTTACTTGACAGGGAAAGGCAATCAGCCCCAGCATTTT
CASSYLTGKGNQPQHF
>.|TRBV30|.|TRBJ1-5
TGTGCCTGGACCGTCAATGGGCTCCCCAATCAGCCCCAGCATTTT
CAWTVNGLPNQPQHF
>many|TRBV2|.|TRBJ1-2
TGTGCCAGCAGGAGGACAGATGGCTACACCTTC
CASRRTDGYTF
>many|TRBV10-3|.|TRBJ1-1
TGTGCCATCAGTCGGGAGGGACCGATGAACACTGAAGCTTTCTTT
CAISREGPMNTEAFF
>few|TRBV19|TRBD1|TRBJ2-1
TGTGCCAGTAGTGACAGGGGCAATGAGCAGTTCTTC
CASSDRGNEQFF
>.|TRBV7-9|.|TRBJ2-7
TGTGCCAGCAGGGACACGCTGTCCTACGAGCAGTACTTC
CASRDTLSYEQYF
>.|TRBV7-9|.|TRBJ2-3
TGTGCCAGCAGCCAGAGGGCAGATACGCAGTATTTT
CASSQRADTQYF
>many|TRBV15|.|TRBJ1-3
TGTGCCACCAGCAGCTCATATACTGGAAACACCATATATTTT
CATSSSYTGNTIYF
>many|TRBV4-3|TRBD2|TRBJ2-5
TGCGCCAGCAGCCAAGGGTCCCGGGGGGAAGAGACCCAGTACTTC
CASSQGSRGEETQYF
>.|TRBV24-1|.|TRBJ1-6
TGTGCCACCAGTAGAGACGGAAATTCACCCCTCCACTTT
CATSRDGNSPLHF
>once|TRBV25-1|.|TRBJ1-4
TGTGCCAGCAGTTACCCAAGGGGGGGCGAAAAACTGTTTTTT
CASSYPRGGEKLFF
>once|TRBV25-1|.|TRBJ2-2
TGTGCCAGCAGTGCCGTGAGTGACACCGGGGAGCTGTTTTTT
CASSAVSDTGELFF
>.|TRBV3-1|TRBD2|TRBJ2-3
TGTGCCAGCAGCCAAGAAACTAGCGGGGGCCCAGATACGCAGTATTTT
CASSQETSGGPDTQYF